The present entry profiles one T cell receptor (beta chain) with its context. The sample comes from a study of CD8+CD57+ T cells in acquired aplastic anemia. TCR beta VDJ and CDR3 profiles were obtained from a genomic DNA template. TCRdb ran MiXCR on the reads and lists one entry per CDR3 protein. The sample records 200,000 or so distinct CDR3 sequences, around 65% being singletons. After removal of 5 bases from V and 1 base from J, the junction contained 4 bases not matched to a gene. The CDR3 covers 14 residues. Germline V gene sequence: CDR1 LNHDA, CDR2 SQIVND (reference sequence). This chain connects TRBV19 to TRBJ1-2; 7 nucleotides line up with TRBD1. The sample comprised sorted CD4+, CD8+, or CD8+CD57+ T cells (not recorded which) from PBMCs. The origin of this receptor is a human donor with severe aplastic anemia or a healthy control (not recorded which). CDR3: CASSGDRDNYGYTF. CDR3 DNA sequence: TGTGCCAGTAGTGGCGACAGGGATAACTATGGCTACACCTTC.